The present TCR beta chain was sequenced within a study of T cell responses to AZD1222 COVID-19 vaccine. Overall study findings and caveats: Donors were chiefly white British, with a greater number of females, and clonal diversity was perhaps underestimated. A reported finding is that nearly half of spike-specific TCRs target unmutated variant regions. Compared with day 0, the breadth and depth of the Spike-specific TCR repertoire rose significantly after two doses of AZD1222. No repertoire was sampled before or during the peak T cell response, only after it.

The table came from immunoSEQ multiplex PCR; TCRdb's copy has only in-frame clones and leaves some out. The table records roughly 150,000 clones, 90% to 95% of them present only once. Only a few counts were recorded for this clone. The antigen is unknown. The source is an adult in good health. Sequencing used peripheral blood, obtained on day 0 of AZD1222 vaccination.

The DNA for the CDR3 is TGTGCCAGCAGGATTGGGAGCTACAATGAGCAGTTCTTC. As protein: CASRIGSYNEQFF. V gene TRBV2 combines with J gene TRBJ2-1, with a tentative D call TRBD2 (5 bases). The CDR3 loop spans 13 amino acids. The V gene lost 6 bases and the J gene lost 3 bases, with 9 bases spanning the gap. CDR1 and CDR2 from the germline V gene are SNHLY and FYNNEI. Combining the CDR3 with reference TRBV2 and TRBJ2-1 gives the whole variable domain EPEVTQTPSHQVTQMGQEVILRCVPISNHLYFYWYRQILGQKVEFLVSFYNNEISEKSEIFDDQFSVERPDGSNFTLKIRSTKLEDSAMYFCASRIGSYNEQFFGPGTRLTVL.